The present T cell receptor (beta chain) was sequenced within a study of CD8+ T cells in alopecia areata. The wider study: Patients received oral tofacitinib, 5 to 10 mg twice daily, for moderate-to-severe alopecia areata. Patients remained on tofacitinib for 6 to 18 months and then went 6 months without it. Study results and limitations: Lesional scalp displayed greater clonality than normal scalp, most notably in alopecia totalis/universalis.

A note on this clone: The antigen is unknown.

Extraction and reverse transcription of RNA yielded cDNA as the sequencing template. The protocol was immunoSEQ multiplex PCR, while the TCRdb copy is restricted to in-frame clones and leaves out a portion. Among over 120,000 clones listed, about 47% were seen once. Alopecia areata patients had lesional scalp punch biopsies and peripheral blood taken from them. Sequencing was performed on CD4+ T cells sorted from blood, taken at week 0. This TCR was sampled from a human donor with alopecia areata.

CDR3 in amino acids: CSVWGTKAYEQYF. CDR3 bases: TGCAGCGTTTGGGGGACAAAAGCCTACGAGCAGTACTTC. J is TRBJ2-7 and V is TRBV29-1; D might be TRBD1 (6 bases). The germline V gene encodes CDR1 SQVTM and CDR2 ANQGSEA. V dropped 5 bases and J dropped 2 bases, with 13 bases sitting between them. The CDR3 has 13 amino acids.